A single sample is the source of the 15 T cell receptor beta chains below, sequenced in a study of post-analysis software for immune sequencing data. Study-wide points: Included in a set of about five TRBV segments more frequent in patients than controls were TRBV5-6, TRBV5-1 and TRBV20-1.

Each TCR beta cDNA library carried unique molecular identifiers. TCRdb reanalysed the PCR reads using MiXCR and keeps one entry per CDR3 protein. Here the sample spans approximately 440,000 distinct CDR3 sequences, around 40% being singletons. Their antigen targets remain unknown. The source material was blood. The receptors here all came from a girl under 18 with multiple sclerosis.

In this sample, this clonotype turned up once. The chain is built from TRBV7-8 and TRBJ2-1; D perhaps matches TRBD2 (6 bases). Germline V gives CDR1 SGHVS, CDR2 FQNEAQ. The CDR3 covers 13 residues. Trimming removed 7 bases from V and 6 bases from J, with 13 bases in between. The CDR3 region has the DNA TGTGCCAGCAACCCGGGACTTACCAATGAGCAGTTCTTC. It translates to CASNPGLTNEQFF.

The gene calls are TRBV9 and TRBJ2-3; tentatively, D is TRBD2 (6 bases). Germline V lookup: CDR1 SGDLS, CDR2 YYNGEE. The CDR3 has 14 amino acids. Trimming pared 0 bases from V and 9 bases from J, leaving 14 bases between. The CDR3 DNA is TGTGCCAGCAGCGTAGGCCCGGGGCGGGACACGCAGTATTTT. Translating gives CASSVGPGRDTQYF.

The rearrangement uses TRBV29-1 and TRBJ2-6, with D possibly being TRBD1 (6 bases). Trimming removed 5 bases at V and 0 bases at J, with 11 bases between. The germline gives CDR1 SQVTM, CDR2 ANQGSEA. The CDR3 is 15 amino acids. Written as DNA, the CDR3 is TGCAGCGTTCAGGGACACCTCTCTGGGGCCAACGTCCTGACTTTC. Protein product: CSVQGHLSGANVLTF.

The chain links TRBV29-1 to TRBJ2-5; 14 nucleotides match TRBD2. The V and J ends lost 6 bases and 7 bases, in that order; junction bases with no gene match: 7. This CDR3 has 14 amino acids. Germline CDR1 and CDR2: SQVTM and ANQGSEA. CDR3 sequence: CSVGTSGRGGTQYF. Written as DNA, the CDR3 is TGCAGCGTGGGGACTAGCGGGAGAGGGGGGACCCAGTACTTC.

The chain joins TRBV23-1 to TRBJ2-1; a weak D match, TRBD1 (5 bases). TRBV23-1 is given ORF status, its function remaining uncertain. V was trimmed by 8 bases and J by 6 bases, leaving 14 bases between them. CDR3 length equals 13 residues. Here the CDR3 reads CASGSSGPNEQFF. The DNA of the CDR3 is TGCGCCAGCGGGTCCTCAGGGCCCAATGAGCAGTTCTTC.

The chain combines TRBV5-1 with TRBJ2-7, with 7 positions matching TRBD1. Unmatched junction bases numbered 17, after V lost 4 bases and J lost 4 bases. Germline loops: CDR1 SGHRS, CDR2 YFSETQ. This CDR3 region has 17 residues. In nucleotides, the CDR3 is TGCGCCAGCAGCACGGGACAGACACCTATCGGGGATTACGAGCAGTACTTC. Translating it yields CASSTGQTPIGDYEQYF.

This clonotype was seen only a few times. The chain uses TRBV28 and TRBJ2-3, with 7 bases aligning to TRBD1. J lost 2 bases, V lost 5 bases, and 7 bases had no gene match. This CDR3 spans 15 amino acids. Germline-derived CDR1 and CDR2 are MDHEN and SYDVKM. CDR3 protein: CASSTPGGNTDTQYF. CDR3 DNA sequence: TGTGCCAGCAGTACCCCAGGGGGTAACACAGATACGCAGTATTTT.

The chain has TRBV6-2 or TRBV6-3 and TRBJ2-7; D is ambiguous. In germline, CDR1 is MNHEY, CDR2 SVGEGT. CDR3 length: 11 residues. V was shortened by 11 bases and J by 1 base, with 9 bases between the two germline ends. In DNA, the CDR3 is TGTGCCGCGAGTGATTCCTACGAGCAGTACTTC. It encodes CAASDSYEQYF.

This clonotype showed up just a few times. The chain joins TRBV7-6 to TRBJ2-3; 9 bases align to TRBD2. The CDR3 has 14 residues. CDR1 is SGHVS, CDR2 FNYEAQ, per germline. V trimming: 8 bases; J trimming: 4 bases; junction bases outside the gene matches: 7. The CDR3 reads CASRAGGRSDTQYF. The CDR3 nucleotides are TGTGCCAGCCGTGCGGGAGGGCGGTCAGATACGCAGTATTTT. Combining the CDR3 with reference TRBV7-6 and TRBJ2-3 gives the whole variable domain GAGVSQSPRYKVTKRGQDVALRCDPISGHVSLYWYRQALGQGPEFLTYFNYEAQQDKSGLPNDRFSAERPEGSISTLTIQRTEQRDSAMYRCASRAGGRSDTQYFGPGTRLTVL.

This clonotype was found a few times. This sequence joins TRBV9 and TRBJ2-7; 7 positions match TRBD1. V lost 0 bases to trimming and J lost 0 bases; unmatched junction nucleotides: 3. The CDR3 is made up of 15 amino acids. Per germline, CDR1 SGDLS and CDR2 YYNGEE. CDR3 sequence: CASSVEGTVSYEQYF. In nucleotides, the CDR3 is TGTGCCAGCAGCGTAGAGGGGACAGTCTCCTACGAGCAGTACTTC.

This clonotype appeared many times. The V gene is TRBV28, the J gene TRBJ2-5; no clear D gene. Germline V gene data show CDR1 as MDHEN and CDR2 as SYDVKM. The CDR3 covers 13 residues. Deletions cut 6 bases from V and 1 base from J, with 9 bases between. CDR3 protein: CASSLGRQETQYF. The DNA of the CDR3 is TGTGCCAGCAGCTTAGGGCGCCAAGAGACCCAGTACTTC.

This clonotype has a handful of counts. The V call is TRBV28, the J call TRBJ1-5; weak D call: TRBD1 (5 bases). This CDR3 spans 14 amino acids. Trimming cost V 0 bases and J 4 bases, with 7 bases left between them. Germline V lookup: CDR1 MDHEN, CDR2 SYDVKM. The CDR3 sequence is CASSLWDKNQPQHF. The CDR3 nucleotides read TGTGCCAGCAGTTTATGGGACAAAAATCAGCCCCAGCATTTT.

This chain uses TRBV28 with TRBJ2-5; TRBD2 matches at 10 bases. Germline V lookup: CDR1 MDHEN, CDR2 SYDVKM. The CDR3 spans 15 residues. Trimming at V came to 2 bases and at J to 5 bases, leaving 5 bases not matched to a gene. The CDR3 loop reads CASSLQAGGWETQYF. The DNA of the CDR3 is TGTGCCAGCAGTTTACAAGCGGGAGGGTGGGAGACCCAGTACTTC.

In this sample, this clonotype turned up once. CDR3 sequence: CASSQGPSRLSGELFF. The CDR3 DNA reads TGCGCCAGCAGCCAAGGGCCTAGCCGACTTTCCGGGGAGCTGTTTTTT. The V call is TRBV4-3, the J call TRBJ2-2, with a tentative D call TRBD2 (5 bases). Germline values: CDR1 LGHNA, CDR2 YSLEER. Trimming removed 1 base at V and 6 bases at J, with 15 bases between. CDR3 length: 16 amino acids.

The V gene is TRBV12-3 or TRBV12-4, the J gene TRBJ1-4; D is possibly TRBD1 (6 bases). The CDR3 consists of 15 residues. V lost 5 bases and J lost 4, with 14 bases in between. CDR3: CASSTAGHLNEKLFF. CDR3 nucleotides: TGTGCCAGCAGTACGGCGGGACACCTTAATGAAAAACTGTTTTTT.